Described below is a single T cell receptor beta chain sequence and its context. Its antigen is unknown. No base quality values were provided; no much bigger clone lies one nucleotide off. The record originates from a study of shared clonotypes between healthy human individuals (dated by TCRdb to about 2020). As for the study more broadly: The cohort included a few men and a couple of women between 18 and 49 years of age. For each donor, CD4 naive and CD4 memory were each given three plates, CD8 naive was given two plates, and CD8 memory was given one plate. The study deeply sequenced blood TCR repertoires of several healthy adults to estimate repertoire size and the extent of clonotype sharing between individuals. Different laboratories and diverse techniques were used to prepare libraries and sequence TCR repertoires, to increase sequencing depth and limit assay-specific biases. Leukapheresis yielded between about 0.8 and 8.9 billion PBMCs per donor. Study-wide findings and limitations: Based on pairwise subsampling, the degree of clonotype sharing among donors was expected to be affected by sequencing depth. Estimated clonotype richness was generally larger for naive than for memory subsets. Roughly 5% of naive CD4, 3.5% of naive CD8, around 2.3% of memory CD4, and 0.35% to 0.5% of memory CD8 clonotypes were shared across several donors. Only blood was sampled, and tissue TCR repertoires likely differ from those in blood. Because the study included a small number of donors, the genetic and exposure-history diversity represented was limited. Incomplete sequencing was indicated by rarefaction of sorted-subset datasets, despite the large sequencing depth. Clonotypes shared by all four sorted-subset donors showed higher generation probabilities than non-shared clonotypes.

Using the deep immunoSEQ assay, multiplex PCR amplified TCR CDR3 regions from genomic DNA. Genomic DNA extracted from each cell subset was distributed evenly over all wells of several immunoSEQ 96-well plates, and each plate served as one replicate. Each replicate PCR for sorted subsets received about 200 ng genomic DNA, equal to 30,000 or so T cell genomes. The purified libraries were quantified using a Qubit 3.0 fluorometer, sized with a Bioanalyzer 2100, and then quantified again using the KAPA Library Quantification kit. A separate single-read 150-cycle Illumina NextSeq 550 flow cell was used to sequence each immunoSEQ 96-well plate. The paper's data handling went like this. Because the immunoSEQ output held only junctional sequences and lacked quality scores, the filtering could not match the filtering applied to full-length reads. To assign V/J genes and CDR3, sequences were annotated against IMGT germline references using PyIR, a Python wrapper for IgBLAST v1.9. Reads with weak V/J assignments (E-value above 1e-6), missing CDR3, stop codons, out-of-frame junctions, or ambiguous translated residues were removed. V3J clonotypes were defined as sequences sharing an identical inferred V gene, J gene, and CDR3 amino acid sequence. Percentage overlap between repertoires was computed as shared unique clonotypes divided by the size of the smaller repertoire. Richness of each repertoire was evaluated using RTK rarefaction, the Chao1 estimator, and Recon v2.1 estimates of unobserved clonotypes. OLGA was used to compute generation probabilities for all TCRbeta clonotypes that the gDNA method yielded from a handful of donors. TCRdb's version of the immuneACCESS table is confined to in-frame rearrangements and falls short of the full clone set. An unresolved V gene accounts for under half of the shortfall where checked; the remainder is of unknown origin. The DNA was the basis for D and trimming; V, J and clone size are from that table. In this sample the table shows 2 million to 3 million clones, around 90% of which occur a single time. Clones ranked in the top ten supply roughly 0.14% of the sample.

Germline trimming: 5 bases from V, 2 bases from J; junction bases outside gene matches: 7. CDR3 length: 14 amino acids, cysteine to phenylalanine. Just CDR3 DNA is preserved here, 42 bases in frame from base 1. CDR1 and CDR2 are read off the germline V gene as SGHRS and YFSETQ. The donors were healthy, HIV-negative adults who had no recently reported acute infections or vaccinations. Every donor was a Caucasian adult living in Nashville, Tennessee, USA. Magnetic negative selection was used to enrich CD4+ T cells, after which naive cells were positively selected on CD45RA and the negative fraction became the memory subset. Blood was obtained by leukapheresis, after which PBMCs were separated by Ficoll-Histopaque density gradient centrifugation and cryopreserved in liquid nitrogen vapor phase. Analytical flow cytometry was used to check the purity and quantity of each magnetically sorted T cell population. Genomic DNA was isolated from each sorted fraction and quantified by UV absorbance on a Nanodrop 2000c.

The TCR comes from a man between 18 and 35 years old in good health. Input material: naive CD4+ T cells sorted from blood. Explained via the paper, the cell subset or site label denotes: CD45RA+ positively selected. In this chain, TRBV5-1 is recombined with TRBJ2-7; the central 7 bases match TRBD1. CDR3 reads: CASRLQTGTYEQYF. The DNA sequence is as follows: TGCGCCAGCAGGCTCCAGACAGGGACCTACGAGCAGTACTTC.